This T cell receptor beta chain was recovered during a study of technical replicates of blood from several donors. The junction had 4 bases not matched to a gene; V was cut back by 4 bases and J by 1 base. Germline V gives CDR1 WNHNN, CDR2 SYGVQD (reference sequence). The CDR3 extends over 16 amino acids. Here immunoSEQ multiplex PCR was the method, and the copy in TCRdb shows in-frame clones only, minus some. This table has fewer than 90,000 clones, 93% appearing once. Material for sequencing was T cells isolated from PBMCs. The chain combines TRBV10-1 with TRBJ2-3, with TRBD2 identical over 11 bases. The TCR originated in a human donor in good health. The CDR3 DNA reads as TGCGCCAGCAGTGCACTAGCGGGAGTTGGCACAGATACGCAGTATTTT. Translation: CASSALAGVGTDTQYF.